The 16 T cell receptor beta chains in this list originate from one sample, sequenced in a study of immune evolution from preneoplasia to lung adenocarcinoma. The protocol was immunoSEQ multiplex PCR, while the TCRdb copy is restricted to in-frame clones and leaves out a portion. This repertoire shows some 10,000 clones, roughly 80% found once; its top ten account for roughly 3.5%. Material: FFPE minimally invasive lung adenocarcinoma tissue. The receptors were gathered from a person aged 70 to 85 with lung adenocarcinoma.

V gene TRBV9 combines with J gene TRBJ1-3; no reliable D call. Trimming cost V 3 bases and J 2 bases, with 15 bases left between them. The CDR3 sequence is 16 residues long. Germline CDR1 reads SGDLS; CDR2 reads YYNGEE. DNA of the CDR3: TGTGCCAGCAGCGAAGACACCAGCCTCCCTGGAAACACCATATATTTT. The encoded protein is CASSEDTSLPGNTIYF.

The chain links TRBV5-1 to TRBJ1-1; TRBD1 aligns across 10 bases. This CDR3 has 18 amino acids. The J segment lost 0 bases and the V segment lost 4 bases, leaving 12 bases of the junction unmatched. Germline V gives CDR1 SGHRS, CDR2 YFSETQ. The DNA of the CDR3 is TGCGCCAGCAGCAGGGGCGACAGGGGGCGAAACTTGAACACTGAAGCTTTCTTT. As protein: CASSRGDRGRNLNTEAFF.

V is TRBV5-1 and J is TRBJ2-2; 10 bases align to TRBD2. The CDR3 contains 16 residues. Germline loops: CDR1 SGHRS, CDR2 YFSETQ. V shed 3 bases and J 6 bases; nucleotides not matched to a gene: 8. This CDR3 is CASSSSGGTPAGELFF. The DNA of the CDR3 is TGCGCCAGCAGCTCTAGCGGGGGTACCCCAGCCGGGGAGCTGTTTTTT.

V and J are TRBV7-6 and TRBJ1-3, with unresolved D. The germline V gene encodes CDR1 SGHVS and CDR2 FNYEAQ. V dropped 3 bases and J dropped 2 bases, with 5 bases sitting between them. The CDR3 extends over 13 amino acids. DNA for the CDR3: TGTGCCAGCAGCTTTTCGCCTGGAAACACCATATATTTT. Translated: CASSFSPGNTIYF.

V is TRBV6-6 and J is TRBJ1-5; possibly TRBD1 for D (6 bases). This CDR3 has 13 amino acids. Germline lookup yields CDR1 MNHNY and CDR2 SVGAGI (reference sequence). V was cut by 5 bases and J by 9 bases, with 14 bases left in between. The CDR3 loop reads CASSPSGQRPQHF. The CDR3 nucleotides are TGTGCCAGCAGTCCTAGCGGACAGCGGCCCCAGCATTTT.

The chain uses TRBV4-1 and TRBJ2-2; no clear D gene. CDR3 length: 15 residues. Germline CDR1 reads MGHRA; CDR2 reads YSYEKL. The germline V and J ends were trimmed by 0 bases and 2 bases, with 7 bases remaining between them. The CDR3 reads CASSQEWTNTGELFF. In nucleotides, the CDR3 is TGCGCCAGCAGCCAAGAATGGACCAACACCGGGGAGCTGTTTTTT.

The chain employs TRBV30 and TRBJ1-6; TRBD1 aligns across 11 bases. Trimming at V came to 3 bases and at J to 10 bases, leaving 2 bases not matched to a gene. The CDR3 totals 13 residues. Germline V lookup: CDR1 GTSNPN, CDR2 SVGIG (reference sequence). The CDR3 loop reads CAWSGTGGSPLHF. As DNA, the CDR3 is TGTGCCTGGAGCGGGACAGGGGGATCACCCCTCCACTTT.

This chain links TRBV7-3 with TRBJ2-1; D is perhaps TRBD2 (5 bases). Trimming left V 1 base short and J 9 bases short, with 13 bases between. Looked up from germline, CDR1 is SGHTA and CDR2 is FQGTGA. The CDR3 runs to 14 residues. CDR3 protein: CASSLNDPRGEQFF. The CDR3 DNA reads TGTGCCAGCAGCTTAAATGATCCCCGGGGTGAGCAGTTCTTC.

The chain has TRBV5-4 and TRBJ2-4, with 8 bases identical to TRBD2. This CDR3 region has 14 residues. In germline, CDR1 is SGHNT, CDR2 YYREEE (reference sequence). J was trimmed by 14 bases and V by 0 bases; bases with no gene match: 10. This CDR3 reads CASSLDPGGALEYF. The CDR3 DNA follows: TGTGCCAGCAGCTTGGATCCGGGGGGGGCCCTGGAGTACTTC.

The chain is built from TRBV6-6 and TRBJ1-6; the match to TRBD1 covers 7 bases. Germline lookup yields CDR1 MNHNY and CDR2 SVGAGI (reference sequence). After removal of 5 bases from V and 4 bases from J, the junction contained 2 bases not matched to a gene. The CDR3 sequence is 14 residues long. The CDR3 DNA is TGTGCCAGCAGTCCGGGACAGTATAATTCACCCCTCCACTTT. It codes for CASSPGQYNSPLHF.

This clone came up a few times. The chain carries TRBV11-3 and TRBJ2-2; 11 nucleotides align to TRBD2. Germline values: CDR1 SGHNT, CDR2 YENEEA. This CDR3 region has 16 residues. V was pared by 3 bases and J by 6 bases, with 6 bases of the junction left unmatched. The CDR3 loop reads CASSLGSGRVSGELFF. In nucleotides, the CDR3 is TGTGCCAGCAGCTTGGGTAGCGGGAGGGTCTCCGGGGAGCTGTTTTTT.

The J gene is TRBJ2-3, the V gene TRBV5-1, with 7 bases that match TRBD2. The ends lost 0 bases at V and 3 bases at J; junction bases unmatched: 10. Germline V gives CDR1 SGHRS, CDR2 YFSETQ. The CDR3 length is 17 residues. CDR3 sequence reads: CASSLGPAGELTDTQYF. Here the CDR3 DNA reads TGCGCCAGCAGCTTGGGTCCGGCGGGGGAATTGACAGATACGCAGTATTTT.

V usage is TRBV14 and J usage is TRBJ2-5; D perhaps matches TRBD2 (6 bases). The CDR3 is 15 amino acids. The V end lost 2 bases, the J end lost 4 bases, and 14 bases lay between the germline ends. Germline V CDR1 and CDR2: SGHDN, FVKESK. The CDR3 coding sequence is TGTGCCAGCAGCCAACTAGGGACTCCGGCAGAGACCCAGTACTTC. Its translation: CASSQLGTPAETQYF. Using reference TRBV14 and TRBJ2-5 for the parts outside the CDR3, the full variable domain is EAGVTQFPSHSVIEKGQTVTLRCDPISGHDNLYWYRRVMGKEIKFLLHFVKESKQDESGMPNNRFLAERTGGTYSTLKVQPAELEDSGVYFCASSQLGTPAETQYFGPGTRLLVL.

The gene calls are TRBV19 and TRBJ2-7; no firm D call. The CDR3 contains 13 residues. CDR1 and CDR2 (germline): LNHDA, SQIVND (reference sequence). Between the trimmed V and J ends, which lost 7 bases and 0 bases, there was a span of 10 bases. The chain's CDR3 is CASTATGSYEQYF. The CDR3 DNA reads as TGTGCCAGTACCGCGACCGGCTCCTACGAGCAGTACTTC.

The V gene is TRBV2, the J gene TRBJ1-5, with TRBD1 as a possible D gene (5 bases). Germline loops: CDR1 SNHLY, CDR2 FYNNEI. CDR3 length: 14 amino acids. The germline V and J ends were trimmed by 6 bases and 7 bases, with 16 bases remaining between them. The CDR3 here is CASSRDLEGQPQHF. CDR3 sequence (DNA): TGTGCCAGCAGCCGGGACCTCGAGGGGCAGCCCCAGCATTTT.

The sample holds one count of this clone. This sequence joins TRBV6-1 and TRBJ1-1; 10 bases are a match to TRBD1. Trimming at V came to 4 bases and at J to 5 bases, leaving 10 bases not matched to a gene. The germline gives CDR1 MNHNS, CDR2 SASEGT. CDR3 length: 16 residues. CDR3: CASSATGGAGATEAFF. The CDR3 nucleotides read TGTGCCAGCAGTGCGACAGGGGGCGCGGGTGCGACTGAAGCTTTCTTT.